The T cell receptor (beta chain) described here comes from a study of beta chain features in type 1 diabetes. Study-level information: Healthy donors, compared against patients, showed similar age, gender and cell yields. The study examined about 110,000,000 sorted cells across all samples.

After removal of 6 bases from V and 5 bases from J, the junction contained 10 bases not matched to a gene. The CDR3 is 15 residues long. Germline values: CDR1 MDHEN, CDR2 SYDVKM. Expressed TCRB transcripts were sequenced because the entire RNA isolate underwent reverse transcription. Clones were sequenced by immunoSEQ multiplex PCR, and TCRdb holds only the in-frame ones, with some missing. The repertoire consists of roughly 180,000 clones, with approximately 7.9% occurring once and the leading ten covering roughly 0.5%. With respect to this clone: Its antigen is unknown.

Findings and limits, study-wide: Because the template was cDNA, high-expressing cells might be over-represented. TCRB rearrangement may or may not be influenced by HLA type; here this remained unresolved. Type 1 diabetes patients had TCRB CDR3s that were shorter (moderately but significantly so) in all four CD4+ subsets.

What was sequenced was central memory CD4+ T cells from blood. This chain uses TRBV28 with TRBJ2-7; TRBD1 matches at 10 bases. This clonotype originated in a man in his late teens or twenties with type 1 diabetes. The CDR3 DNA follows: TGTGCCAGCAGGACAGGGGGCGCCGCGGTAGACGAGCAGTACTTC. It is translated as CASRTGGAAVDEQYF.